Sequencing of this TCR beta chain was carried out in a study of PD-L1 blockade in urothelial cancer. Study-level results: Patients with below-median pretreatment blood clonality survived longer.

CDR1 is KGHSH and CDR2 is LQKENI in the germline V gene. Trimming took 3 bases from V and 5 from J; bases not matched to a gene: 6. This CDR3 region has 14 residues. As for this clone: The antigen is unknown.

Time point reported: peripheral blood 6 weeks after treatment start. Produced via immunoSEQ multiplex PCR; TCRdb's table is partial and in-frame only. The table records about 120,000 clones, about 89% of them present only once. V gene TRBV18 combines with J gene TRBJ2-7; 8 nucleotides match TRBD1. Sequencing was performed on PBMCs, taken around atezolizumab (anti-PD-L1) treatment. The TCR comes from a man in his sixties with urothelial cancer. The CDR3 sequence: CASSPGTGQNEQYF. The DNA for the CDR3 is TGTGCCAGCTCACCCGGGACAGGTCAAAACGAGCAGTACTTC.